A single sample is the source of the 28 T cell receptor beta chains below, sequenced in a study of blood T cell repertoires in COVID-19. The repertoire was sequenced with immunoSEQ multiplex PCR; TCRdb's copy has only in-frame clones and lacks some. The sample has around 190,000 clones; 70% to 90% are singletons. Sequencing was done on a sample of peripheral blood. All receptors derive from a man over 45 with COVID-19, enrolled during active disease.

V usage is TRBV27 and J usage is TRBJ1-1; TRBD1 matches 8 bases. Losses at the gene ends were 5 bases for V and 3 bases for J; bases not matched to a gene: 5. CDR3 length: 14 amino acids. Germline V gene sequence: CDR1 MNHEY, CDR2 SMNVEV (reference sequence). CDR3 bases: TGTGCCAGCAGTCCCCGACAGGGGTACACTGAAGCTTTCTTT. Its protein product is CASSPRQGYTEAFF.

The CDR3 spells CASSPLWTGGDEQYF. DNA of the CDR3: TGTGCCAGCTCACCATTGTGGACAGGGGGCGACGAGCAGTACTTC. The chain is built from TRBV18 and TRBJ2-7; TRBD1 agrees at 11 bases. The germline gives CDR1 KGHSH, CDR2 LQKENI. The V gene end was trimmed by 2 bases and the J gene end by 5 bases; junction bases not matched to a gene: 5. The CDR3 sequence is 15 residues long.

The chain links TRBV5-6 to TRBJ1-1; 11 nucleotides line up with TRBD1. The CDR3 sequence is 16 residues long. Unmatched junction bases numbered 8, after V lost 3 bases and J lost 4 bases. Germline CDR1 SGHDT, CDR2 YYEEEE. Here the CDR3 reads CASSSAGTGGATEAFF. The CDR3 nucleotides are TGTGCCAGCAGCTCGGCGGGGACAGGGGGGGCCACTGAAGCTTTCTTT.

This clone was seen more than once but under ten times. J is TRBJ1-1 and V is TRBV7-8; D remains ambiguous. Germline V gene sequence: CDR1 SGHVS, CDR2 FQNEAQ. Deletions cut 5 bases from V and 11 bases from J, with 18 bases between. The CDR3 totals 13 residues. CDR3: CASSQPSGLGAFF. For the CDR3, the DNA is TGTGCCAGCAGCCAACCCTCCGGACTAGGGGCTTTCTTT.

CDR3 region: CASSLGQGGLGEQYF. Here the CDR3 DNA reads TGTGCCAGCAGCTTAGGCCAGGGGGGCCTAGGCGAGCAGTACTTC. J is TRBJ2-7 and V is TRBV5-4, with D possibly being TRBD1 (7 bases). This CDR3 contains 15 residues. Trimming left V 2 bases short and J 6 bases short, with 18 bases between. From germline, CDR1 is SGHNT and CDR2 YYREEE (reference sequence).

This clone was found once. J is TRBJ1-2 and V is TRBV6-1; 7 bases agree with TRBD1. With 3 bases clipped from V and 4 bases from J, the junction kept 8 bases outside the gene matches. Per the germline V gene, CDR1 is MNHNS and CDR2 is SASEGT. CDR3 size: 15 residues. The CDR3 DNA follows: TGTGCCAGCAGTGAGGGCCCGGGACAGATCTATGGCTACACCTTC. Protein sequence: CASSEGPGQIYGYTF.

CDR3 region: CASEGTSGGTGELFF. CDR3 nucleotides: TGTGCCAGCGAAGGAACTAGCGGCGGCACCGGGGAGCTGTTTTTT. The V call is TRBV9, the J call TRBJ2-2; TRBD2 matches 8 bases. V was clipped by 7 bases and J by 4 bases; unmatched bases: 9. Germline V lookup: CDR1 SGDLS, CDR2 YYNGEE. The CDR3 runs 15 residues.

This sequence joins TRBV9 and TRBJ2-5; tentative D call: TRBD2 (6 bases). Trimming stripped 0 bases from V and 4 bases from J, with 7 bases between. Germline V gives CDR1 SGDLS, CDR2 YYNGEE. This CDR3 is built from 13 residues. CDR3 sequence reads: CASSVDGRETQYF. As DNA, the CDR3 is TGTGCCAGCAGCGTAGACGGGAGAGAGACCCAGTACTTC.

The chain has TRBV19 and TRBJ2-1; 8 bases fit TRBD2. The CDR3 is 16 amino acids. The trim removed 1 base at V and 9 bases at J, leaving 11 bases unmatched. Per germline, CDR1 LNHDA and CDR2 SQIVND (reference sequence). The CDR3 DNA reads TGTGCCAGTAGTATAGTATCCGGGAGGGCCTTAGGTGAGCAGTTCTTC. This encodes CASSIVSGRALGEQFF.

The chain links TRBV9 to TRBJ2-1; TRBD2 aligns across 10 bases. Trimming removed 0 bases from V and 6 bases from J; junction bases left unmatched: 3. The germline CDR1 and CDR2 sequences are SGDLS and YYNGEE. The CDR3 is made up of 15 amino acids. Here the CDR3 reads CASSVERTSGNEQFF. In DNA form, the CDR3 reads TGTGCCAGCAGCGTAGAAAGGACTAGCGGCAATGAGCAGTTCTTC.

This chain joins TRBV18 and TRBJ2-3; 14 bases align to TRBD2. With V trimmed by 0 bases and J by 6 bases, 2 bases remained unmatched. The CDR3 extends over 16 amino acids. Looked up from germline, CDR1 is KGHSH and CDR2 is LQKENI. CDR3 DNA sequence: TGTGCCAGCTCACCACCGGGACTAGCGGGAGTTGATACGCAGTATTTT. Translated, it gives CASSPPGLAGVDTQYF.

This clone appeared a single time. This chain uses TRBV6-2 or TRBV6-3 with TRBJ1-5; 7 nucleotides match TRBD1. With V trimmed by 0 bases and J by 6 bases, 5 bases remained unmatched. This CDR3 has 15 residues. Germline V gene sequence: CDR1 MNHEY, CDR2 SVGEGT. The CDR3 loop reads CASSYSGGVGQPQHF. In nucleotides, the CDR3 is TGTGCCAGCAGTTACTCAGGGGGCGTAGGTCAGCCCCAGCATTTT.

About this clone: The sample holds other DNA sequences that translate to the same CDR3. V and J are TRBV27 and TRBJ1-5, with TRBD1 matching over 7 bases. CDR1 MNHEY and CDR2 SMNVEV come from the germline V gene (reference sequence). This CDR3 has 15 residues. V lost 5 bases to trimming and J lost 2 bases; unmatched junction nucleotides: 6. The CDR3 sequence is CASSLAGGGNQPQHF. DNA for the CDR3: TGTGCCAGCAGTCTCGCAGGGGGAGGCAATCAGCCCCAGCATTTT.

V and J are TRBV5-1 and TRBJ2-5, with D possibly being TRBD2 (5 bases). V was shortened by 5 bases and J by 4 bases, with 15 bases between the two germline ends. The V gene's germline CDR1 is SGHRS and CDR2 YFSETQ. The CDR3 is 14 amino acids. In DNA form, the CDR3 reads TGCGCCAGCAGGGGCAGCCCGGGGATAGAGACCCAGTACTTC. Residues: CASRGSPGIETQYF.

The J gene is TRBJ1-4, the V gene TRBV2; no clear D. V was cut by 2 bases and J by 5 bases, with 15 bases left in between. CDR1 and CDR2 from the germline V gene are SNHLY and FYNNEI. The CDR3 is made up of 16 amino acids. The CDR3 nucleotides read TGTGCCAGCAGTGAAATCCCCCCCGGAGTCAATGAAAAACTGTTTTTT. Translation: CASSEIPPGVNEKLFF.

DNA of the CDR3: TGTGCCAGTGGGGCCACGGGAGGACAGAATCAGCCCCAGCATTTT. Translating it yields CASGATGGQNQPQHF. The chain is built from TRBV19 and TRBJ1-5; the D gene is possibly TRBD1 (6 bases). CDR3 length equals 15 residues. V lost 8 bases and J lost 4, with 18 bases in between. Per germline, CDR1 LNHDA and CDR2 SQIVND (reference sequence). Filled out from reference TRBV19 and TRBJ1-5, the complete variable domain reads DGGITQSPKYLFRKEGQNVTLSCEQNLNHDAMYWYRQDPGQGLRLIYYSQIVNDFQKGDIAEGYSVSREKKESFPLTVTSAQKNPTAFYLCASGATGGQNQPQHFGDGTRLSIL.

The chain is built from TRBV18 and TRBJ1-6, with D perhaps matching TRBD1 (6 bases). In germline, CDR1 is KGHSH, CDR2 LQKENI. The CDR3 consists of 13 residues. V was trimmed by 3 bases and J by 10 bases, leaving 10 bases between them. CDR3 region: CASSPRGKSPLHF. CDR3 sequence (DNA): TGTGCCAGCTCACCCAGGGGAAAGTCACCCCTCCACTTT.

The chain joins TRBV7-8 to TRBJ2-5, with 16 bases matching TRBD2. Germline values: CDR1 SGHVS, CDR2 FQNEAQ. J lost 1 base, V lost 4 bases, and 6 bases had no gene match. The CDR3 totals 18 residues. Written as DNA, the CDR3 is TGTGCCAGCAGCTCCGGGACTAGCGGGGGGGTGACCCAAGAGACCCAGTACTTC. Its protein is CASSSGTSGGVTQETQYF.

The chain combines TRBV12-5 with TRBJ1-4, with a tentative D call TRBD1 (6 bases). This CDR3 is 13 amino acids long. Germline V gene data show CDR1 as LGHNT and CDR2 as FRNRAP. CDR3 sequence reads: CAARQGSNEKLFF. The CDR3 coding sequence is TGTGCCGCCCGTCAGGGGTCTAATGAAAAACTGTTTTTT.

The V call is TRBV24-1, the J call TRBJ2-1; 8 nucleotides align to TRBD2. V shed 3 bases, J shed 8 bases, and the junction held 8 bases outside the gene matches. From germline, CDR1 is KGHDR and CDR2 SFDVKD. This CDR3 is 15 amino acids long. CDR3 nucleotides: TGTGCCACCAGTGATGCTCTCGGAGCGGGAGATGAGCAGTTCTTC. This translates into CATSDALGAGDEQFF.

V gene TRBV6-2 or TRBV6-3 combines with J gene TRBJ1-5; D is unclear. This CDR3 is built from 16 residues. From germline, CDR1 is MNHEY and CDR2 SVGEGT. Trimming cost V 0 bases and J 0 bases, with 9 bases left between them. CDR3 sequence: CASSYSPGLSNQPQHF. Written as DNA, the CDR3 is TGTGCCAGCAGTTACTCTCCAGGTCTTAGCAATCAGCCCCAGCATTTT.

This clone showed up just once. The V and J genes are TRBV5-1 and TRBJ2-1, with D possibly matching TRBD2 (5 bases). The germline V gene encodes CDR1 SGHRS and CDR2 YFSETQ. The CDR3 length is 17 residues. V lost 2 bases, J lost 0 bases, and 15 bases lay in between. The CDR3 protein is CASSFSGLSSSYNEQFF. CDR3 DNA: TGCGCCAGCAGCTTTTCTGGACTCTCGAGCTCCTACAATGAGCAGTTCTTC. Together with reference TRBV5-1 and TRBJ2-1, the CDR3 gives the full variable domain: KAGVTQTPRYLIKTRGQQVTLSCSPISGHRSVSWYQQTPGQGLQFLFEYFSETQRNKGNFPGRFSGRQFSNSRSEMNVSTLELGDSALYLCASSFSGLSSSYNEQFFGPGTRLTVL.

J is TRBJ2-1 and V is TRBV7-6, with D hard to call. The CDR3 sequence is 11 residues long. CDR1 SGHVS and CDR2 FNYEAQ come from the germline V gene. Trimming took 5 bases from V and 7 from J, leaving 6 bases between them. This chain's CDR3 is CASSRTNEQFF. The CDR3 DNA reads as TGTGCCAGCAGCCGCACTAATGAGCAGTTCTTC.

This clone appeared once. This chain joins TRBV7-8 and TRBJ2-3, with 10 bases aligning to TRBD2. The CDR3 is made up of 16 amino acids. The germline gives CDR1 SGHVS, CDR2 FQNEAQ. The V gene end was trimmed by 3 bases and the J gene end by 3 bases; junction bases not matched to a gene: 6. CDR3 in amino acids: CASSFISGGATDTQYF. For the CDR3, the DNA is TGTGCCAGCAGCTTTATAAGCGGGGGGGCTACAGATACGCAGTATTTT.

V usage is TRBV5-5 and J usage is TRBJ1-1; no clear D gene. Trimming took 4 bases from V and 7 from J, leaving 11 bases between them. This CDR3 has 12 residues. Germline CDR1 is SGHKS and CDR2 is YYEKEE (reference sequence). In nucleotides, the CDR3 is TGTGCCAGCAGCGCGAATTTTAATGAAGCTTTCTTT. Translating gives CASSANFNEAFF.

CDR3 sequence: CAWSAASGTGGAGQYF. CDR3 bases: TGTGCCTGGAGTGCCGCTTCCGGGACAGGGGGGGCTGGGCAGTACTTC. This chain uses TRBV30 with TRBJ2-7; 11 nucleotides line up with TRBD1. Germline values: CDR1 GTSNPN, CDR2 SVGIG (reference sequence). The J segment lost 9 bases and the V segment lost 1 base, leaving 14 bases of the junction unmatched. The length of the CDR3 is 16 residues.

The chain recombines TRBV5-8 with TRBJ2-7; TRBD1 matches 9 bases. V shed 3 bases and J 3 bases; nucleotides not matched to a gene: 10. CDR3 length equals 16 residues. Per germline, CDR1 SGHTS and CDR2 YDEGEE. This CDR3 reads CASSWPPGTGRYEQYF. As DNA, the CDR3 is TGTGCCAGCAGCTGGCCACCCGGGACAGGGCGCTACGAGCAGTACTTC.

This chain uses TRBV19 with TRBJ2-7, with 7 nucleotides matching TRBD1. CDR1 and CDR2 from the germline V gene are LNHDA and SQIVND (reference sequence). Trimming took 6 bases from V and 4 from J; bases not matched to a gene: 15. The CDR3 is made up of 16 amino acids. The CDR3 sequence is CASRGQTTDRRYEQYF. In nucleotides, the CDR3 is TGTGCCAGTAGGGGACAGACTACAGACCGAAGATACGAGCAGTACTTC.